Below are 17 T cell receptor beta chains sequenced from a single sample in a study of T cell responses to AZD1222 COVID-19 vaccine. The data were produced by immunoSEQ multiplex PCR, yet TCRdb's version contains in-frame clones alone and is incomplete. Altogether roughly 130,000 clones are present, roughly 90% being singletons, with the ten largest covering around 2.8%. The source was peripheral blood, collected on day 0 of AZD1222 vaccination. The receptors shown here come from an adult in good health.

The V gene is TRBV12-3 or TRBV12-4, the J gene TRBJ2-1, with 7 nucleotides matching TRBD2. CDR3 length: 13 residues. V lost 3 bases and J lost 6; bases outside the gene matches: 2. The CDR3 region is CASSLGRVNEQFF. For the CDR3, the DNA is TGTGCCAGCAGTTTGGGGAGGGTCAATGAGCAGTTCTTC.

This sequence joins TRBV7-6 and TRBJ1-3; D gene ambiguous. The germline V and J ends were trimmed by 5 bases and 2 bases, with 16 bases remaining between them. There are 16 residues in the CDR3. CDR1 is SGHVS, CDR2 FNYEAQ, per germline. CDR3 protein: CASSPRFRSAGNTIYF. DNA of the CDR3: TGTGCCAGCAGCCCAAGGTTCCGTTCCGCTGGAAACACCATATATTTT.

This sequence joins TRBV3-1 (or the pseudogene TRBV3-2) and TRBJ1-1; D unclear. Trimming cost V 1 base and J 0 bases, with 9 bases left between them. The CDR3 extends over 15 amino acids. CDR1 is LGHDT and CDR2 is YNNKEL in the germline V gene (reference sequence). For the CDR3, the DNA is TGTGCCAGCAGCCAAGTCGGGGTGGTGAACACTGAAGCTTTCTTT. Translation gives CASSQVGVVNTEAFF.

The V gene is TRBV18, the J gene TRBJ1-3, with D uncertain. V was clipped by 0 bases and J by 7 bases, with 7 bases between them. There are 13 residues in the CDR3. Germline-derived CDR1 and CDR2 are KGHSH and LQKENI. Here the CDR3 reads CASSPPLRNTIYF. The CDR3 DNA is TGTGCCAGCTCACCACCTTTACGGAACACCATATATTTT.

In this sample, this clone turned up a few times. V and J are TRBV18 and TRBJ1-1; possible D gene TRBD1, 6 bases. The CDR3 runs 13 residues. Germline V CDR1 and CDR2: KGHSH, LQKENI. V lost 1 base to trimming and J lost 6 bases, with 9 bases between them. CDR3 DNA: TGTGCCAGCTCACCACTGGACAGCCCTGAAGCTTTCTTT. It encodes CASSPLDSPEAFF.

This clone turned up a few times. This chain connects TRBV9 to TRBJ1-1; 7 bases align to TRBD1. CDR3 size: 15 residues. The V segment lost 4 bases and the J segment 1 base; nucleotides outside the gene matches: 7. The V gene's germline CDR1 is SGDLS and CDR2 YYNGEE. The CDR3 DNA is TGTGCCAGCAGCATTGCCGGGACAGAGAACACTGAAGCTTTCTTT. Its protein is CASSIAGTENTEAFF. Filled out from reference TRBV9 and TRBJ1-1, the complete variable domain reads DSGVTQTPKHLITATGQRVTLRCSPRSGDLSVYWYQQSLDQGLQFLIQYYNGEERAKGNILERFSAQQFPDLHSELNLSSLELGDSALYFCASSIAGTENTEAFFGQGTRLTVV.

V gene TRBV4-1 combines with J gene TRBJ2-7, with no clear D. Germline CDR1 is MGHRA and CDR2 is YSYEKL. V lost 1 base and J lost 0, with 13 bases in between. The CDR3 runs to 16 residues. This CDR3 reads CASSQVYGQSSYEQYF. The CDR3 DNA reads TGCGCCAGCAGCCAAGTCTACGGGCAAAGCTCCTACGAGCAGTACTTC.

The gene calls are TRBV5-1 and TRBJ1-1, with no clear D. V gave up 3 bases and J gave up 0 bases, with 6 bases separating them. Per the germline V gene, CDR1 is SGHRS and CDR2 is YFSETQ. There are 13 residues in the CDR3. In DNA form, the CDR3 reads TGCGCCAGCAGCTCCGCACTGAACACTGAAGCTTTCTTT. Translation: CASSSALNTEAFF.

This chain uses TRBV6-5 with TRBJ2-5, with 9 bases fitting TRBD2. This CDR3 spans 16 amino acids. Losses at the gene ends were 4 bases for V and 7 bases for J; bases not matched to a gene: 13. Germline lookup yields CDR1 MNHEY and CDR2 SVGAGI. The CDR3 reads CASSSLAGEGGRTQYF. The CDR3 DNA is TGTGCCAGCAGTTCATTAGCGGGAGAAGGTGGGAGGACCCAGTACTTC.

The chain links TRBV6-5 to TRBJ1-1, with no clear D. V was shortened by 7 bases and J by 0 bases, with 12 bases between the two germline ends. The CDR3 runs to 14 residues. Germline-derived CDR1 and CDR2 are MNHEY and SVGAGI. The CDR3 nucleotides are TGTGCCAGCAATGGACCGTTACTGAACACTGAAGCTTTCTTT. Its protein product is CASNGPLLNTEAFF.

This chain joins TRBV19 and TRBJ1-4; no clear D gene. CDR1 LNHDA and CDR2 SQIVND come from the germline V gene (reference sequence). With 7 bases removed from V and 0 bases from J, the gap between germline ends came to 6 bases. The CDR3 loop spans 13 amino acids. The DNA of the CDR3 is TGTGCCAGTACCCCGACAACTAATGAAAAACTGTTTTTT. Protein: CASTPTTNEKLFF.

The chain combines TRBV18 with TRBJ2-3, with D possibly being TRBD2 (6 bases). Germline V CDR1 and CDR2: KGHSH, LQKENI. The CDR3 consists of 14 residues. V lost 4 bases, J lost 1 base, and 9 bases lay in between. The CDR3 spells CASSRLVGTDTQYF. The CDR3 nucleotides read TGTGCCAGCTCACGACTAGTCGGCACAGATACGCAGTATTTT.

The J gene is TRBJ2-7, the V gene TRBV15; 8 bases fit TRBD1. Per germline, CDR1 LNHNV and CDR2 YYDKDF (reference sequence). There are 16 residues in the CDR3. Trimming cost V 3 bases and J 5 bases; bases outside gene matches: 12. CDR3: CATSRVGWQGAHEQYF. The CDR3, as DNA: TGTGCCACCAGCAGGGTGGGGTGGCAGGGGGCCCACGAGCAGTACTTC.

CDR3 coding DNA: TGTGCCAGCTCCCCCCCCATCAGCGACGAGCAGTACTTC. Translated, it gives CASSPPISDEQYF. The chain couples TRBV7-8 to TRBJ2-7, with D uncertain. Germline V gene data show CDR1 as SGHVS and CDR2 as FQNEAQ. Trimming shortened V by 8 bases and J by 5 bases, and 16 bases separated the two germline ends. The CDR3 is made up of 13 amino acids.

V usage is TRBV7-9 and J usage is TRBJ1-2; D unclear. CDR1 is SEHNR and CDR2 is FQNEAQ in the germline V gene (reference sequence). CDR3 length equals 13 residues. V lost 1 base and J lost 6, with 9 bases in between. The CDR3 protein is CASSLEGWHGYTF. The CDR3 DNA sequence: TGTGCCAGCAGCTTAGAAGGGTGGCATGGCTACACCTTC.

This clone was seen more than once but under ten times. The J gene is TRBJ2-2, the V gene TRBV5-1; 9 bases agree with TRBD1. The trim removed 2 bases at V and 6 bases at J, leaving 5 bases unmatched. Germline CDR1 reads SGHRS; CDR2 reads YFSETQ. The length of the CDR3 is 15 residues. In nucleotides, the CDR3 is TGCGCCAGCAGCTTCCGGGACAGGGTAGCCGGGGAGCTGTTTTTT. Encoded protein: CASSFRDRVAGELFF.

This rearrangement joins TRBV3-1 (or the pseudogene TRBV3-2) to TRBJ1-5, with 9 bases aligning to TRBD1. The CDR3 sequence is 15 residues long. Trimming removed 4 bases from V and 4 bases from J; junction bases left unmatched: 5. The germline V gene has CDR1 LGHDT and CDR2 YNNKEL (reference sequence). CDR3 protein: CASSPDRGWNQPQHF. CDR3 DNA sequence: TGTGCCAGCAGCCCGGACAGGGGTTGGAATCAGCCCCAGCATTTT.